These T cell receptor beta chains were read from a single sample in a study of cytomegalovirus exposure and HLA in healthy donors. Assay: immunoSEQ multiplex PCR; the TCRdb copy retains only in-frame clones and omits some. The profile shows some 190,000 clones, 65% to 85% of them singletons. The sequenced sample consisted of PBMCs. The receptors were sampled from a male donor in good health and CMV-seronegative. Both conserved end residues are part of each CDR3. Each record gives: CDR3 length, J gene, V gene, clone size, D gene, CDR3 DNA, CDR3 protein. A D gene is named only where the DNA matches it firmly. Clone size is given for some rows only: seen once, a few or many times, or a class if the clone is expanded.

16,TRBJ2-7,TRBV29-1,.,TRBD1,TGCAGCGTTGAAGCGCCGGGACAGGTGGTTGGCTACGAGCAGTACTTC,CSVEAPGQVVGYEQYF
14,TRBJ2-1,TRBV28,.,TRBD2,TGTGCCAGCAGTTTGGAGCGGGGGCACAATGAGCAGTTCTTC,CASSLERGHNEQFF
14,TRBJ2-5,TRBV19,.,TRBD1,TGTGCCAGTAGTAAAAGCAGGGGGCCGGAGACCCAGTACTTC,CASSKSRGPETQYF
14,TRBJ2-5,TRBV28,once,.,TGTGCCAGCAGTTCTCAAGTCGGTGCGGAGACCCAGTACTTC,CASSSQVGAETQYF
16,TRBJ2-3,TRBV7-6,.,TRBD2,TGTGCCAGCAGCTCCTTAGCGGGAGGGAGCACAGATACGCAGTATTTT,CASSSLAGGSTDTQYF
16,TRBJ2-3,TRBV5-6,.,.,TGTGCCAGCAGCTTGGTGGAGGGAGCTAGCACAGATACGCAGTATTTT,CASSLVEGASTDTQYF
15,TRBJ2-1,TRBV15,.,TRBD2,TGTGCCACCAGCGCGATAGCGGGAGGATACAATGAGCAGTTCTTC,CATSAIAGGYNEQFF
16,TRBJ1-5,TRBV27,.,.,TGTGCCAGCAGTTTATTGGCCGGGGTAGGAAATCAGCCCCAGCATTTT,CASSLLAGVGNQPQHF
14,TRBJ2-5,TRBV28,.,.,TGTGCCAGCAGTTTAGGGGGGACAGTAGAGACCCAGTACTTC,CASSLGGTVETQYF
15,TRBJ2-2,TRBV9,.,TRBD2,TGTGCCAGCAGCGTTACTAGCGGGTCCTCCGGGGAGCTGTTTTTT,CASSVTSGSSGELFF
18,TRBJ1-5,TRBV5-1,.,.,TGCGCCAGCAGCTTGGAATCGGGACATACCCTTAGCAATCAGCCCCAGCATTTT,CASSLESGHTLSNQPQHF
15,TRBJ1-2,TRBV25-1,.,TRBD1,TGTGCCAGCAGTGAGGTCGGGACAGGGGTTCGTGGCTACACCTTC,CASSEVGTGVRGYTF
17,TRBJ2-7,TRBV10-3,once,.,TGTGCCATCAGTGATCGAAATGAGGGAGAGCCTTCCTACGAGCAGTACTTC,CAISDRNEGEPSYEQYF
15,TRBJ2-3,TRBV15,.,TRBD2,TGTGCCACCAGCAGAGTTAGCGGGGGGGCAGATACGCAGTATTTT,CATSRVSGGADTQYF
14,TRBJ2-1,TRBV5-4,.,.,TGTGCCAGCAGCTTGACCAGCGGATACAATGAGCAGTTCTTC,CASSLTSGYNEQFF
18,TRBJ2-5,TRBV4-1,.,TRBD2,TGCGCCAGCAGCCAGGGGACTAGCGGGGGGCATTACCAAGAGACCCAGTACTTC,CASSQGTSGGHYQETQYF
13,TRBJ1-1,TRBV15,.,.,TGTGCCACCAGCAGAGATCTCAGGGTTGAAGCTTTCTTT,CATSRDLRVEAFF
15,TRBJ2-1,TRBV4-2,many,TRBD2,TGTGCCAGCAGCCAAGAAACTAGCGGGAGTTTTGAGCAGTTCTTC,CASSQETSGSFEQFF
15,TRBJ2-7,TRBV30,.,TRBD2,TGTGCCTGGAGTCGGACTAGCGGGGGGTTGTACGAGCAGTACTTC,CAWSRTSGGLYEQYF
14,TRBJ2-7,TRBV19,few,TRBD2,TGTGCCAGCGGGACTAGCGGGAGTTCCTACGAGCAGTACTTC,CASGTSGSSYEQYF